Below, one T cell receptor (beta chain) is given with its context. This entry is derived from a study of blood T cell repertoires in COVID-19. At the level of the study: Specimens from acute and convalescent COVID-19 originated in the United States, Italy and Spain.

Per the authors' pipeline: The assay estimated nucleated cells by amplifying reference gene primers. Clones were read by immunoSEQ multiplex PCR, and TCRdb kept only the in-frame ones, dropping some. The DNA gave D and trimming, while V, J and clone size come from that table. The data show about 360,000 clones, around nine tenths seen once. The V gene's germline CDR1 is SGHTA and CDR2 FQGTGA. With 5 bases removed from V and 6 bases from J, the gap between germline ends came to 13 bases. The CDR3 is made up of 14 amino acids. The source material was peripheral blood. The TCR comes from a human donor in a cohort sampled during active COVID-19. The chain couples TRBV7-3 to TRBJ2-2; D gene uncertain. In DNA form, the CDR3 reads TGTGCCAGCAGCCGAGAATACGGTTCCGGGGAGCTGTTTTTT. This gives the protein CASSREYGSGELFF.